This T cell receptor beta chain was recorded in a study of CD8 T cells in Susac syndrome. Roughly 0.5 to 1 ug RNA was reverse transcribed with random hexamers. TCRdb analysed the immunoSEQ multiplex PCR reads with MiXCR anew, one entry per CDR3 protein. This table has around 170,000 distinct CDR3 sequences, about 92% appearing once. V was cut by 4 bases and J by 0 bases, with 13 bases left in between. Germline CDR1 is LGHDT and CDR2 is YNNKEL (reference sequence). This CDR3 is 17 amino acids long. Sequencing used CD4+ T cells from PBMCs. The chain has TRBV3-1 and TRBJ2-6; maybe TRBD2 (6 bases). The receptor comes from a human donor in good health. CDR3 in amino acids: CASSPRDSSSGANVLTF. CDR3 nucleotides: TGTGCCAGCAGCCCGCGGGACTCCAGCTCTGGGGCCAACGTCCTGACTTTC.